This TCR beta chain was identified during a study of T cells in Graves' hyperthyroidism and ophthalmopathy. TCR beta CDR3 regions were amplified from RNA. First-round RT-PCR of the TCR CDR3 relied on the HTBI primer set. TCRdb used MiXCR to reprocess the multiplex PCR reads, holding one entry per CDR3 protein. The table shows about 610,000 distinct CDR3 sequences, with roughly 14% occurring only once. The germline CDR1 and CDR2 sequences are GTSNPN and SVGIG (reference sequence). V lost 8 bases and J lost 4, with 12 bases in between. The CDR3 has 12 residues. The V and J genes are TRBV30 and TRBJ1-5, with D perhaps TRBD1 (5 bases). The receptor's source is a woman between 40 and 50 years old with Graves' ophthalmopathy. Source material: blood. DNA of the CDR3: TGTGCCCAAGGGACGGGTAATCAGCCCCAGCATTTT. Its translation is CAQGTGNQPQHF. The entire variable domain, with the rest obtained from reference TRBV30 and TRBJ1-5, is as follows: SQTIHQWPATLVQPVGSPLSLECTVEGTSNPNLYWYRQAAGRGLQLLFYSVGIGQISSEVPQNLSASRPQDRQFILSSKKLLLSDSGFYLCAQGTGNQPQHFGDGTRLSIL.